These T cell receptor beta chains were read from a single sample in a study of blood T cells in healthy people across ages. MiXCR, applied by TCRdb to the 5' RACE reads, yields one record per CDR3 protein. The table has some 1.5 million distinct CDR3 sequences, 28% seen once. Sequenced material: blood. These receptors all come from a woman aged 25 to 39 in good health. Both conserved end residues are part of each CDR3. The order of the fields is J gene, clone size, D gene, V gene, CDR3 DNA, CDR3 protein. A D gene is named only where the DNA matches it firmly. Clone sizes are given selectively: once, few, many, or a class where the clone is expanded.

J: TRBJ1-1
size: .
D: TRBD1
V: TRBV13
DNA: TGTGCCAGCAGCGAAACACCGGGACAGGAGGAAGCTTTCTTT
CDR3: CASSETPGQEEAFF

J: TRBJ1-2
size: .
D: .
V: TRBV28
DNA: TGTGCCAGCTGGGAACAACACTATGGCTACACCTTC
CDR3: CASWEQHYGYTF

J: TRBJ1-2
size: .
D: .
V: TRBV6-6
DNA: TGTACCAGCAGTTACTCGATATCCGGGAACTATGGCTACACCTTC
CDR3: CTSSYSISGNYGYTF

J: TRBJ2-5
size: .
D: TRBD2
V: TRBV7-9
DNA: TGTGCCAGCGGACTAGCGGCTCAAGAGACCCAGTACTTC
CDR3: CASGLAAQETQYF

J: TRBJ1-4
size: .
D: .
V: TRBV20-1
DNA: TGCAGTGCTAGAGATATCGGGGGAACTAATGAAAAACTGTTTTTT
CDR3: CSARDIGGTNEKLFF

J: TRBJ1-5
size: .
D: .
V: TRBV6-6
DNA: TGTGCCAGCAGCCAAGTGGGCAGGGCTGGCCAGCCCCAGCATTTT
CDR3: CASSQVGRAGQPQHF

J: TRBJ2-1
size: .
D: .
V: TRBV20-1
DNA: TGCAGTGCCCCCGATAGGAAAGGGTCTAGCGCGAATGAGCAGTTCTTC
CDR3: CSAPDRKGSSANEQFF

J: TRBJ2-7
size: few
D: .
V: TRBV7-2
DNA: TGTGCCGGCAGCTTAGAGGCCGGGCGCGAGCAGTACTTC
CDR3: CAGSLEAGREQYF

J: TRBJ1-5
size: .
D: .
V: TRBV28
DNA: TGTGCCAGCAGTTTAGCCCTGTTCTTGGATCAGCCCCAGCATTTT
CDR3: CASSLALFLDQPQHF

J: TRBJ1-1
size: .
D: TRBD1
V: TRBV20-1
DNA: TGCAGTGCTCCTACCCCGGGACAGGAATACACTGAAGCTTTCTTT
CDR3: CSAPTPGQEYTEAFF

J: TRBJ2-3
size: .
D: .
V: TRBV11-1
DNA: TGTGCCAGCAGCCGGTGGGGTCGCACAGATACGCAGTATTTT
CDR3: CASSRWGRTDTQYF

J: TRBJ2-1
size: .
D: TRBD2
V: TRBV7-9
DNA: TGTGCCAGCAGCGCGAGACTAGCGGAGGAGACCCAGTTCTTC
CDR3: CASSARLAEETQFF

J: TRBJ1-1
size: few
D: .
V: TRBV6-6
DNA: TGTGCCAGTGATGGAGTAGGGAGAGGAACTGAAGCTTTCTTT
CDR3: CASDGVGRGTEAFF

J: TRBJ2-1
size: few
D: .
V: TRBV29-1
DNA: TGCAGCGTGGTCAGTGATTACATGAATGAGCAGTTCTTC
CDR3: CSVVSDYMNEQFF

J: TRBJ2-3
size: .
D: TRBD2
V: TRBV6-5
DNA: TGTGCCAGCAGACGCCCCCGGGGGGGTCGGGGAGATACGCAGTATTTT
CDR3: CASRRPRGGRGDTQYF

J: TRBJ2-7
size: many
D: TRBD2
V: TRBV9
DNA: TGTGCCAGCAGCGTAGAACCTAGCGGACCCTACGAGCAGTACTTC
CDR3: CASSVEPSGPYEQYF

J: TRBJ2-1
size: few
D: TRBD2
V: TRBV6-5
DNA: TGTGCCAGCAGTCCTAGCGGGGAGCCCCGGAATGAGCAGTTCTTC
CDR3: CASSPSGEPRNEQFF

J: TRBJ1-4
size: few
D: TRBD1
V: TRBV12-3/TRBV12-4
DNA: TGTGCCAGCAGCCGGGGGGACAGCAGAAATGAAAAACTGTTTTTT
CDR3: CASSRGDSRNEKLFF

J: TRBJ2-5
size: few
D: TRBD1
V: TRBV25-1
DNA: TGTGCCAGCAGTGTTCACAGGGGTTATGGGCAAGAGACCCAGTACTTC
CDR3: CASSVHRGYGQETQYF

J: TRBJ2-5
size: .
D: .
V: TRBV5-1
DNA: TGCCCCAGCAGCTTGGCCCCCTTTAGCCCGGGCGGAGAGACCCAGTACTTC
CDR3: CPSSLAPFSPGGETQYF

J: TRBJ2-2
size: .
D: .
V: TRBV20-1
DNA: TGCAGTGCTAGCCGGGCGATCTCGAACACCGGGGAGCTGTTTTTT
CDR3: CSASRAISNTGELFF

J: TRBJ2-7
size: few
D: .
V: TRBV7-6
DNA: TGTGCCAGCAGTACCCGACAGAGTGGGGACGAGCAGTACTTC
CDR3: CASSTRQSGDEQYF